This is a list of T cell receptor beta chains from one sample in a study of blood T cell repertoires in COVID-19. Method: immunoSEQ multiplex PCR; TCRdb's copy keeps in-frame clones and lacks some. The sample includes around 200,000 clones, about 83% of them seen just once. Material for sequencing was peripheral blood. These receptors were obtained from an older person with COVID-19, enrolled during active disease. Each CDR3 is given with its conserved first and last residue. Fields, in order: V gene, clone size, J gene, D gene, CDR3 DNA, CDR3 protein. D genes are given only for firm matches. The size field is filled for only some rows; it gives once, few, many or a size class.

v_gene: TRBV10-3; abundance: .; j_gene: TRBJ1-2; d_gene: .; CDR3nt: TGTGCCATCAGTGAGGACAGCATATTAGGCTACACCTTC; CDR3aa: CAISEDSILGYTF
v_gene: TRBV6-2/TRBV6-3; abundance: .; j_gene: TRBJ2-5; d_gene: TRBD2; CDR3nt: TGTGCCAGCAGTTACGGCGGGAGCGGCTTGGGAGAGACCCAGTACTTC; CDR3aa: CASSYGGSGLGETQYF
v_gene: TRBV4-1; abundance: .; j_gene: TRBJ2-7; d_gene: TRBD2; CDR3nt: TGCGCCAGCAGCCAAGGACTAGCGGGAGTAGGGGTCTCCTACGAGCAGTACTTC; CDR3aa: CASSQGLAGVGVSYEQYF
v_gene: TRBV10-3; abundance: .; j_gene: TRBJ1-3; d_gene: .; CDR3nt: TGTGCCATCAGGGGGGCCCAGCTGACTGGAAACACCATATATTTT; CDR3aa: CAIRGAQLTGNTIYF
v_gene: TRBV14; abundance: .; j_gene: TRBJ1-6; d_gene: .; CDR3nt: TGTGCCAGCAGCCAAGTACTCAAGCTGGGCGTCTATAATTCACCCCTCCACTTT; CDR3aa: CASSQVLKLGVYNSPLHF
v_gene: TRBV9; abundance: .; j_gene: TRBJ2-3; d_gene: TRBD2; CDR3nt: TGTGCCAGCAGCGTCCTTGGCGGGGGGTTCACAGATACGCAGTATTTT; CDR3aa: CASSVLGGGFTDTQYF
v_gene: TRBV9; abundance: .; j_gene: TRBJ2-7; d_gene: TRBD2; CDR3nt: TGTGCCAGCAGTTCATCTAGCGGCTCCTACGAGCAGTACTTC; CDR3aa: CASSSSSGSYEQYF
v_gene: TRBV2; abundance: .; j_gene: TRBJ1-1; d_gene: .; CDR3nt: TGTGCCAGCCTAGGACAGACGAACACTGAAGCTTTCTTT; CDR3aa: CASLGQTNTEAFF
v_gene: TRBV2; abundance: .; j_gene: TRBJ2-7; d_gene: .; CDR3nt: TGTGCCAGCAGGTCCCTCCAGGTCGAGCAGTACTTC; CDR3aa: CASRSLQVEQYF
v_gene: TRBV7-2; abundance: .; j_gene: TRBJ1-3; d_gene: .; CDR3nt: TGTGCCAGCAGCTTAGGCGGGGGGACTGGAAACACCATATATTTT; CDR3aa: CASSLGGGTGNTIYF
v_gene: TRBV11-3; abundance: .; j_gene: TRBJ2-2; d_gene: .; CDR3nt: TGTGCCAGCAGCTTGCAGCAGGGGAACACCGGGGAGCTGTTTTTT; CDR3aa: CASSLQQGNTGELFF
v_gene: TRBV28; abundance: once; j_gene: TRBJ1-6; d_gene: .; CDR3nt: TGTGCCAGCAGTGACCCGGACTGGAAACTCCACTTT; CDR3aa: CASSDPDWKLHF
v_gene: TRBV5-1; abundance: .; j_gene: TRBJ1-2; d_gene: TRBD1; CDR3nt: TGCGCCAGCAGCCTCTTCCCGGGACAGTATGGCTACACCTTC; CDR3aa: CASSLFPGQYGYTF
v_gene: TRBV4-1; abundance: few; j_gene: TRBJ1-1; d_gene: TRBD1; CDR3nt: TGCGCCAGCAGCCAAGATCGAGGGACAGGGTTTTGGGCTTTCTTT; CDR3aa: CASSQDRGTGFWAFF
v_gene: TRBV12-3/TRBV12-4; abundance: .; j_gene: TRBJ2-1; d_gene: .; CDR3nt: TGTGCCAGCAGTTTCTCCGGAGATGAGCAGTTCTTC; CDR3aa: CASSFSGDEQFF
v_gene: TRBV5-1; abundance: .; j_gene: TRBJ2-2; d_gene: TRBD2; CDR3nt: TGCGCCAGCAGCTTAGTTAGCGGGAGCGCCGGGGAGCTGTTTTTT; CDR3aa: CASSLVSGSAGELFF
v_gene: TRBV7-2; abundance: .; j_gene: TRBJ2-1; d_gene: .; CDR3nt: TGTGCCAGCACCCGAGCGATGGAGCAGTTCTTC; CDR3aa: CASTRAMEQFF
v_gene: TRBV7-7; abundance: .; j_gene: TRBJ2-1; d_gene: .; CDR3nt: TGTGCCAGCAGCTTGCCCGGGAGTCTACCCTACAATGAGCAGTTCTTC; CDR3aa: CASSLPGSLPYNEQFF
v_gene: TRBV7-3; abundance: .; j_gene: TRBJ1-1; d_gene: .; CDR3nt: TGTGCCAGCAGCTTTACAGGGACCACTGAAGCTTTCTTT; CDR3aa: CASSFTGTTEAFF
v_gene: TRBV12-2; abundance: .; j_gene: TRBJ1-5; d_gene: .; CDR3nt: TGTGCAAGTCGCTTACTTGGCCAGCCCCAGCATTTT; CDR3aa: CASRLLGQPQHF
v_gene: TRBV12-3/TRBV12-4; abundance: .; j_gene: TRBJ1-4; d_gene: .; CDR3nt: TGTGCCAGCAGTTGGGACTTCAATGAAAAACTGTTTTTT; CDR3aa: CASSWDFNEKLFF
v_gene: TRBV19; abundance: .; j_gene: TRBJ2-7; d_gene: TRBD1; CDR3nt: TGTGCCAGTAGTACAACAGGGGCGCCCTCCTACGAGCAGTACTTC; CDR3aa: CASSTTGAPSYEQYF
v_gene: TRBV6-2/TRBV6-3; abundance: .; j_gene: TRBJ2-7; d_gene: .; CDR3nt: TGTGCCAGCAGTAGGGACAATTACGAGCAGTACTTC; CDR3aa: CASSRDNYEQYF
v_gene: TRBV29-1; abundance: .; j_gene: TRBJ1-1; d_gene: .; CDR3nt: TGCAGCGTTGAATCGGGGGGCGGCACTGAAGCTTTCTTT; CDR3aa: CSVESGGGTEAFF
v_gene: TRBV28; abundance: .; j_gene: TRBJ2-4; d_gene: TRBD1; CDR3nt: TGTGCCAGCAGTTTCCTCGGGACAGGATCTTCTAGGGACATTCAGTACTTC; CDR3aa: CASSFLGTGSSRDIQYF
v_gene: TRBV6-1; abundance: .; j_gene: TRBJ1-2; d_gene: TRBD1; CDR3nt: TGTGCCAGCAGTGACCAGACAGGGTTTGGCTACACCTTC; CDR3aa: CASSDQTGFGYTF
v_gene: TRBV4-3; abundance: .; j_gene: TRBJ2-1; d_gene: .; CDR3nt: TGCGCCAGCAGCCCAAAGGATCACGGCGGATACAATGAGCAGTTCTTC; CDR3aa: CASSPKDHGGYNEQFF